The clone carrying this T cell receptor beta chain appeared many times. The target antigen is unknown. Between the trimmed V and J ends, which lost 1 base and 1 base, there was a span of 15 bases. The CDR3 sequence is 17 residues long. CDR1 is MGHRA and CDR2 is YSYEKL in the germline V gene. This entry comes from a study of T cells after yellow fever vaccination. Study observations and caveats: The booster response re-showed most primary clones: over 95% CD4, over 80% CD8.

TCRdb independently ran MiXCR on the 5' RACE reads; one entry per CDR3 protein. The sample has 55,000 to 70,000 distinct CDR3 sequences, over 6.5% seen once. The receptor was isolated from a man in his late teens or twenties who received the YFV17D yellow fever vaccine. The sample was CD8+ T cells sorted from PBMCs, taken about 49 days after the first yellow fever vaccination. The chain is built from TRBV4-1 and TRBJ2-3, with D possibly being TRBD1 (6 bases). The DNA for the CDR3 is TGCGCCAGCAGCCAAGGGATGACAGGCGGTCGCACAGATACGCAGTATTTT. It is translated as CASSQGMTGGRTDTQYF.